Sequencing of this TCR beta chain was carried out in a study of shared clonotypes between healthy human individuals. The wider study: A couple of female and three male donors aged 18 to 49 were enrolled. Whole-study findings and limits: It was anticipated that sequencing depth would influence how many clonotypes donors shared.

V lost 2 bases, J lost 0 bases, and 5 bases lay in between. This CDR3 region has 14 residues. The germline V gene has CDR1 KGHSH and CDR2 LQKENI. Replicate PCRs for sorted subsets used approximately 220 ng DNA; this equaled tens of thousands of T cell genomes. TCRdb keeps only in-frame clones here, not all; method: immunoSEQ multiplex PCR. The table has nearly 750,000 clones, 72% seen once. About this clone: The antigen is undetermined.

The receptor's source is a woman in her 30s in good health. The material sequenced was memory CD4+ T cells sorted from blood. Subset: CD45RA-negative fraction. The chain has TRBV18 and TRBJ1-3; D is uncertain. For the CDR3, the DNA is TGTGCCAGCTCACCATCAAGCTCTGGAAACACCATATATTTT. It is translated as CASSPSSSGNTIYF.